The 25 T cell receptor beta chains reported below all come from one sample, sequenced in a study of shared clonotypes between healthy human individuals. The repertoire was sequenced with immunoSEQ multiplex PCR; TCRdb's copy has only in-frame clones and lacks some. Found here are 980,000 or so clones, over 60% of them singletons; the top ten hold around 1.5%. Source material: memory CD4+ T cells sorted from blood. The subset denotes: CD45RA-negative fraction. The receptors stem from a man between 18 and 35 years old in good health.

The chain recombines TRBV4-2 with TRBJ2-7; D may be TRBD1 or TRBD2 (6 bases each). In germline, CDR1 is LGHNA, CDR2 YNFKEQ. The CDR3 is 16 residues long. V gave up 0 bases and J gave up 6 bases, with 18 bases separating them. The CDR3 region is CASSQELKGGLSEQYF. Here the CDR3 DNA reads TGTGCCAGCAGCCAAGAATTGAAGGGGGGATTGTCCGAGCAGTACTTC.

This chain connects TRBV18 to TRBJ1-4; 8 bases are shared with TRBD1. There are 15 residues in the CDR3. V lost 4 bases to trimming and J lost 6 bases; unmatched junction nucleotides: 7. From germline, CDR1 is KGHSH and CDR2 LQKENI. CDR3 in amino acids: CASSRQGARDEKLFF. CDR3 DNA sequence: TGTGCCAGCTCACGTCAGGGGGCACGGGATGAAAAACTGTTTTTT.

The CDR3 sequence: CASNLRRNTGELFF. The CDR3 bases are TGTGCCAGCAATCTAAGGCGGAACACCGGGGAGCTGTTTTTT. The V call is TRBV6-1, the J call TRBJ2-2, with D uncertain. Per the germline V gene, CDR1 is MNHNS and CDR2 is SASEGT. CDR3 length: 14 residues. V shed 7 bases and J shed 1 base, with 10 bases lying between them.

The chain combines TRBV28 with TRBJ2-7; D unresolved. Germline values: CDR1 MDHEN, CDR2 SYDVKM. The CDR3 totals 12 residues. Trimming pared 5 bases from V and 2 bases from J, leaving 7 bases between. In nucleotides, the CDR3 is TGTGCCAGCAGTCAGAGCACCTACGAGCAGTACTTC. Translating it yields CASSQSTYEQYF.

Only a few counts were recorded for this clone. This chain uses TRBV19 with TRBJ1-5, with TRBD1 matching 11 bases. V gave up 6 bases and J gave up 5 bases; unmatched junction bases: 9. CDR3 length: 16 amino acids. The germline V gene has CDR1 LNHDA and CDR2 SQIVND (reference sequence). The chain's CDR3 is CASRHRTGGVDQPQHF. CDR3 in DNA: TGTGCCAGTAGACATCGGACAGGGGGCGTCGATCAGCCCCAGCATTTT.

This clone was found a few times. The chain has TRBV5-6 and TRBJ1-1; D call uncertain. Trimming took 4 bases from V and 1 from J, leaving 11 bases between them. From germline, CDR1 is SGHDT and CDR2 YYEEEE. The CDR3 is 14 amino acids. CDR3 in DNA: TGTGCCAGCAGCACAAGAACAAAGAACACTGAAGCTTTCTTT. Its translation: CASSTRTKNTEAFF.

This clone was found once. The J gene is TRBJ2-2, the V gene TRBV4-3; D tentatively fits TRBD1 or TRBD2 (7 bases each). The ends were cut back, 0 bases at V and 3 bases at J, with 11 bases in the middle. The CDR3 has 16 residues. Germline V CDR1 and CDR2: LGHNA, YSLEER. CDR3 loop: CASSQEGGGHTGELFF. The DNA for the CDR3 is TGCGCCAGCAGCCAAGAGGGAGGGGGCCACACCGGGGAGCTGTTTTTT.

This chain uses TRBV6-6 with TRBJ2-2; D is undetermined. The CDR3 is 13 amino acids. Trimming took off 4 bases at V and 1 base at J, with 4 bases between the two ends. Germline V gene lookup returns CDR1 MNHNY and CDR2 SVGAGI (reference sequence). CDR3: CASSFLNTGELFF. DNA of the CDR3: TGTGCCAGCAGTTTCCTGAACACCGGGGAGCTGTTTTTT.

V and J are TRBV19 and TRBJ2-5, with D perhaps TRBD1 (6 bases). This CDR3 comprises 13 residues. Germline loops: CDR1 LNHDA, CDR2 SQIVND (reference sequence). Trimming took 5 bases from V and 4 from J, leaving 11 bases between them. CDR3 nucleotides: TGTGCCAGTAGTTCGTCAGGGGTAGAGACCCAGTACTTC. Protein sequence: CASSSSGVETQYF.

Here the CDR3 DNA reads TGTGCCAAAACGGGCCTGGCAGACAGCACAGATACGCAGTATTTT. Its protein is CAKTGLADSTDTQYF. The rearrangement joins TRBV19 to TRBJ2-3; D is unclear. Germline assignment: CDR1 LNHDA and CDR2 SQIVND (reference sequence). The V end lost 10 bases, the J end lost 0 bases, and 17 bases lay between the germline ends. This CDR3 spans 15 amino acids. The full variable domain, its missing parts supplied by reference TRBV19 and TRBJ2-3, is DGGITQSPKYLFRKEGQNVTLSCEQNLNHDAMYWYRQDPGQGLRLIYYSQIVNDFQKGDIAEGYSVSREKKESFPLTVTSAQKNPTAFYLCAKTGLADSTDTQYFGPGTRLTVL.

This clone appeared a single time. The chain employs TRBV7-9 and TRBJ1-6; 11 nucleotides agree with TRBD1. This CDR3 comprises 17 residues. Unmatched junction bases numbered 9, after V lost 11 bases and J lost 0 bases. Germline assignment: CDR1 SEHNR and CDR2 FQNEAQ (reference sequence). CDR3 loop: CAVSRDRGTSYNSPLHF. The DNA for the CDR3 is TGTGCCGTCTCCCGGGACAGGGGGACCTCCTATAATTCACCCCTCCACTTT.

The V gene is TRBV5-1, the J gene TRBJ1-3; D gene unclear. Germline-derived CDR1 and CDR2 are SGHRS and YFSETQ. CDR3 length: 16 amino acids. Trimming stripped 0 bases from V and 0 bases from J, with 10 bases between. The CDR3 DNA reads as TGCGCCAGCAGCTTGGCTGGACTCCACTCTGGAAACACCATATATTTT. This sequence encodes CASSLAGLHSGNTIYF.

The chain carries TRBV30 and TRBJ2-5; TRBD2 aligns across 8 bases. The germline V gene has CDR1 GTSNPN and CDR2 SVGIG (reference sequence). The CDR3 extends over 15 amino acids. V lost 0 bases to trimming and J lost 5 bases; unmatched junction nucleotides: 8. Written as DNA, the CDR3 is TGTGCCTGGAGTGTTGACGGGAGGGCCCGGGAGACCCAGTACTTC. Amino acids: CAWSVDGRARETQYF.

The V gene is TRBV6-5, the J gene TRBJ2-5, with D tentatively TRBD1 (6 bases). Per germline, CDR1 MNHEY and CDR2 SVGAGI. The CDR3 contains 15 residues. The V end lost 2 bases, the J end lost 2 bases, and 12 bases lay between the germline ends. The CDR3 spells CASSYAGTYQETQYF. As DNA, the CDR3 is TGTGCCAGCAGTTACGCCGGGACATATCAAGAGACCCAGTACTTC.

The chain is built from TRBV6-5 and TRBJ2-7; D perhaps matches TRBD2 (6 bases). Per germline, CDR1 MNHEY and CDR2 SVGAGI. Trimming cost V 4 bases and J 3 bases, with 19 bases left between them. CDR3 size: 16 residues. The chain's CDR3 is CASSLVRVAANYEQYF. CDR3 DNA sequence: TGTGCCAGCAGTTTAGTCCGTGTAGCGGCGAACTACGAGCAGTACTTC.

The chain is built from TRBV5-1 and TRBJ1-3; D is unclear. Germline CDR1 SGHRS, CDR2 YFSETQ. CDR3 size: 16 residues. V was shortened by 0 bases and J by 0 bases, with 10 bases between the two germline ends. CDR3 protein: CASSLGQLSSGNTIYF. DNA for the CDR3: TGCGCCAGCAGCTTGGGACAATTGAGCTCTGGAAACACCATATATTTT.

V and J are TRBV19 and TRBJ2-3, with 11 positions matching TRBD2. The CDR3 runs 14 residues. Germline V gene lookup returns CDR1 LNHDA and CDR2 SQIVND (reference sequence). Germline trimming cut 6 bases from V and 5 bases from J; bases unmatched to any gene: 4. In DNA, the CDR3 is TGTGCCAGTAGGACTAGCGGGGTTCAAGATACGCAGTATTTT. Translation: CASRTSGVQDTQYF.

There are a few counts of this clone. The chain recombines TRBV4-1 with TRBJ2-1, with TRBD1 matching over 11 bases. With V trimmed by 2 bases and J by 2 bases, 5 bases remained unmatched. Germline CDR1 is MGHRA and CDR2 is YSYEKL. The CDR3 is 17 residues long. CDR3 bases: TGCGCCAGCAGCCAACTAAGGACAGGGGGCACCTACAATGAGCAGTTCTTC. This codes for CASSQLRTGGTYNEQFF.

This rearrangement joins TRBV9 to TRBJ1-3; D uncertain. Germline values: CDR1 SGDLS, CDR2 YYNGEE. The CDR3 sequence is 15 residues long. The V end was cut by 0 bases, the J end by 0 bases, with 7 bases between. CDR3: CASSVDFLSGNTIYF. CDR3 sequence (DNA): TGTGCCAGCAGCGTAGATTTCCTCTCTGGAAACACCATATATTTT.

The chain has TRBV30 and TRBJ2-3, with D maybe TRBD2 (5 bases). In germline, CDR1 is GTSNPN, CDR2 SVGIG (reference sequence). The V end lost 4 bases, the J end lost 2 bases, and 10 bases lay between the germline ends. The CDR3 has 13 amino acids. CDR3 amino acids: CAWTPGDTDTQYF. In nucleotides, the CDR3 is TGTGCCTGGACCCCCGGGGACACAGATACGCAGTATTTT.

This chain connects TRBV11-2 to TRBJ2-7; 10 bases are shared with TRBD2. CDR1 SGHAT and CDR2 FQNNGV come from the germline V gene. The ends lost 5 bases at V and 2 bases at J; junction bases unmatched: 6. CDR3 length: 15 residues. CDR3 residues: CASSREAGGTYEQYF. CDR3 sequence (DNA): TGTGCCAGCAGCCGAGAAGCGGGGGGGACCTACGAGCAGTACTTC.

The CDR3 sequence: CASSRFGREYGELFF. CDR3 DNA: TGTGCCAGCTCCCGGTTCGGTAGGGAGTACGGGGAGCTGTTTTTT. V and J are TRBV13 and TRBJ2-2; possible D gene TRBD2, 5 bases. Germline V gives CDR1 PRHDT, CDR2 FYEKMQ (reference sequence). This CDR3 has 15 residues. Trimming shortened V by 8 bases and J by 7 bases, and 20 bases separated the two germline ends.

This clone appeared a few times. This chain uses TRBV7-5 with TRBJ2-1; TRBD2, as called in the table, went unchecked against the DNA. TRBV7-5 is an annotated pseudogene. The CDR3 extends over 17 amino acids. CDR3 in amino acids: CARSFRLALKRYNEQFF. The CDR3 coding sequence is TGTGCCAGAAGCTTTCGACTAGCGCTAAAAAGATACAATGAGCAGTTCTTC.

This chain joins TRBV10-3 and TRBJ2-1, with 7 positions matching TRBD2. The junction had 8 bases not matched to a gene; V was cut back by 6 bases and J by 3 bases. The CDR3 is 15 residues long. Germline V CDR1 and CDR2: ENHRY, SYGVKD. The CDR3 spells CAIRSSGNNYNEQFF. Written as DNA, the CDR3 is TGTGCCATCAGATCGAGCGGGAATAACTACAATGAGCAGTTCTTC.

V and J are TRBV5-6 and TRBJ1-4, with D uncertain. Germline loops: CDR1 SGHDT, CDR2 YYEEEE. Trimming removed 0 bases from V and 5 bases from J, with 2 bases in between. The CDR3 length is 12 residues. The CDR3 nucleotides are TGTGCCAGCAGCTTGGGCAATGAAAAACTGTTTTTT. Translated: CASSLGNEKLFF.